The source of this TCR beta chain is a study of vaccination and CD4 T cells after COVID-19. Study information: Typically, post-vaccine samples were obtained a median approximately 75 days after dose two, within a range of 14 to 241.

The CDR3 consists of 14 residues. Trimming shortened V by 0 bases and J by 3 bases, and 7 bases separated the two germline ends. Germline V CDR1 and CDR2: SGHTA, FQGNSA. The Oncomine TCR Beta short-read assay sequenced DNA from cultured CD4+ T cells. Using its own MiXCR run on the PCR reads, TCRdb lists one record per CDR3 protein. The sample contains roughly 12,000 distinct CDR3 sequences, approximately 80% of which appear only once. Comments on this clonotype: Its antigen is currently unknown.

Indicated treatment: 10-day PBMC culture with coronavirus spike peptide pools or control peptides (ViraFEST assay). This clonotype was sampled from a human donor who had recovered from COVID-19. Sequencing used CD4+ T cells from blood, cultured in vitro. This sequence joins TRBV7-2 and TRBJ2-3; tentatively, D is TRBD2 (5 bases). CDR3 in DNA: TGTGCCAGCAGCTTAGCGCAGCGGACAGATACGCAGTATTTT. Translated, it gives CASSLAQRTDTQYF.